The source of this TCR beta chain is a study of OX40 agonist ivuxolimab in advanced cancers. About the research overall: Among those enrolled, mean age was 60 years (range roughly 23 to 85) and 75% to 85% were male.

Germline assignment: CDR1 MGHRA and CDR2 YSYEKL. This CDR3 contains 15 residues. Trimming stripped 0 bases from V and 1 base from J, with 9 bases between. Some clones are missing from TCRdb's copy, which holds only in-frame ones; the method was immunoSEQ multiplex PCR. The sample lists tens of thousands of clones, around 84% occurring once. The sequencing used CD4+ or CD8+ T cells sorted from blood, collected in a trial of the OX40 agonist ivuxolimab. The sequence was obtained from an adult with an advanced solid tumor such as melanoma, head and neck, liver or kidney cancer. This rearrangement joins TRBV4-1 to TRBJ1-1, with D unresolved. The chain's CDR3 is CASSQDRWGNTEAFF. The CDR3 region has the DNA TGCGCCAGCAGCCAAGATCGTTGGGGGAACACTGAAGCTTTCTTT.